The clone carrying this T cell receptor beta chain was detected ten times or more. Its antigen is as yet unknown. Unique molecular identifiers were present in the TCR beta cDNA libraries. TCRdb used MiXCR to reprocess the PCR reads, holding one entry per CDR3 protein. This repertoire shows about 540,000 distinct CDR3 sequences, around 34% found once; its top ten account for 4.5% to 7.5%. This sample was taken from a study of post-analysis software for immune sequencing data. V lost 5 bases to trimming and J lost 0 bases, with 8 bases between them. This CDR3 is 13 amino acids long. Germline V gives CDR1 MNHNY, CDR2 SVGAGI (reference sequence). Overall study findings and caveats: In patients, TRBV5-6, TRBV5-1 and TRBV20-1 belonged to four or five TRBV segments found more frequently than in controls. Controls had significantly higher normalized Chao1 diversity than multiple sclerosis patients. With F measure, samples from one preparation batch clustered together strongly.

This chain uses TRBV6-6 with TRBJ2-7; D is unresolved. The sample was blood. This TCR was recovered from a girl under 18 with multiple sclerosis. DNA of the CDR3: TGTGCCAGCAGTCACACCTCCTCCTACGAGCAGTACTTC. Translation: CASSHTSSYEQYF.